The subject of this entry is one T cell receptor (beta chain). Its antigen is as yet unknown. Both 60 Vbeta primers and 13 Jbeta primers went into the PCR. TCRdb's table, derived via immunoSEQ multiplex PCR, lists solely in-frame clones and lacks some. The sample includes 200,000 or so clones, around 81% of them seen just once. Germline loops: CDR1 MRHNA, CDR2 SNTAGT. Trimming at V came to 2 bases and at J to 4 bases, leaving 6 bases not matched to a gene. The CDR3 totals 16 residues. The data stem from a study of cytomegalovirus exposure and HLA in healthy donors. Turning to the study itself: Unique TCRs from HLA-typed donors, some 85 million of them, were held in an early data release. The Caucasian-associated ancestry cluster contained 75% to 85% of the 300 to 450 genotyped donors. Study-wide results and limits: Clonal expansion was found to be greater in HLA-associated TCR beta chains than in equally common others in a later analysis. Rarity held for most TCR sequences, but there were some public TCRs that occurred in many donors.

This chain uses TRBV6-4 with TRBJ2-3, with TRBD2 matching 10 bases. The sample was PBMCs. This receptor was taken from a young woman in good health and CMV-seropositive. The CDR3 region has the DNA TGTGCCAGCAGTGACGAGCCTAGCGGGGGCCCAGATACGCAGTATTTT. This sequence encodes CASSDEPSGGPDTQYF.